This TCR beta chain stems from a study of cytotoxic CD8 clonotypes in ibrutinib-treated CLL (dated by TCRdb to the early 2020s). The study in broad terms: The cohort was composed of about 10 relapsed/refractory and 15 treatment-naive patients; IGHV unmutated status was identified in 17 patients. Cryopreserved peripheral blood mononuclear cells were collected at three points: before therapy, at response, and at either sustained remission or disease progression. Samples averaged 255,043 productive templates and some 91,000 productive rearrangements. Samples at response were collected after a median of 12 months of treatment, with a range of roughly 6 to 40 months. Responses were partial in roughly 24 patients and complete in 2; after median approximately 67 months follow-up, around 14 stayed in remission and about twelve progressed. Longitudinal samples were obtainable from about 30% of the roughly 90 participants in the trial. What the authors observed across the whole study: Public clonotypes were rare and either contracted or stayed stable during treatment, and the rise in clonality at ibrutinib response reflected the expansion of private clonotypes. Lymph node repertoires were not examined, and the timing of sampling was not matched between patients in sustained remission and those whose disease progressed. Clonality increased at ibrutinib response, stayed stable in sustained remission, and fell back toward baseline at progression. Baseline clonality was found to be higher than that of age-matched healthy donors and was strongly correlated with circulating CD8+ T-cell counts.

Each clonotype received, on average, 10x coverage in deep resolution sequencing performed on a MiSeq, where the target depth lay between 1 in 1 million and 1 in 200,000 T cells. TCR beta libraries were generated with the immunoSEQ hsTCRB Kit. In the authors' own workflow: ImmunoSEQ Data Assistant and ImmunoSEQ Analyzer were used for data analysis, and V, D and J genes were assigned according to IMGT definitions. Clonality, with values ranging from 0 to 1, was calculated as one minus the normalized Shannon entropy of productive rearrangement frequencies. Only overrepresented clonotypes making up at least 0.05% of each patient's repertoire were included in the public clonotype analysis. Some 13 repertoires from age-matched healthy donors, obtained from immuneACCESS, served as clonality controls. Here the immuneACCESS table is served through TCRdb, limited to in-frame sequences with V and J called. Missing clones are a known gap in these copies; in checked studies unresolved V genes cover under half, and the rest lacks a known reason. That table furnishes V, J and clone size, whereas the DNA furnished D and trimming. The sample records around 300,000 clones, just under 80% of which are singletons. 6.5% to 8% of the sample comes from the top ten.

For TCR beta library preparation, around 1.9 micrograms of genomic DNA were extracted from the cryopreserved PBMCs. High-throughput TCR beta sequencing was performed on longitudinal blood samples from CLL patients receiving ibrutinib monotherapy. The patients took part in an open-label, single-center phase 2 trial of ibrutinib monotherapy. In the case of this clone: Its antigen remains unidentified. No clone much larger than this one lies a single base away; base qualities are absent.

The specimen was PBMCs, collected before ibrutinib treatment. The receptor comes from a human donor with chronic lymphocytic leukemia.

This receptor has the CDR3 CASSVEGQPSYEQYF. The DNA is as follows: TGTGCCAGCAGCGTAGAGGGACAGCCAAGCTACGAGCAGTACTTC. The rearranged segments are TRBV9 and TRBJ2-7, and 7 bases in between align with TRBD1. From cysteine to phenylalanine, the CDR3 is 15 amino acids long. The CDR3 DNA has 45 bases and is translated from base 1. For CDR1 and CDR2, the germline V gene lists SGDLS and YYNGEE. Trimming removed 0 bases from V and 3 bases from J; the gene matches leave 6 bases unexplained.